The 23 T cell receptor beta chains below were found in one sample sequenced in a study of early T cells in non-severe SARS-CoV-2 infection. MiXCR, run by TCRdb on the 5' RACE reads, gives a single entry per CDR3 protein. Of roughly 29,000 distinct CDR3 sequences in the sample, approximately 4.2% are singletons; the top ten hold roughly 12%. The sample consisted of whole blood. The receptor source for this set is an adult who was a healthcare worker with PCR-confirmed SARS-CoV-2 infection or an uninfected control (not recorded which).

This clonotype appeared many times. The chain combines TRBV12-3 or TRBV12-4 with TRBJ2-5; D gene unclear. V was pared by 3 bases and J by 1 base, with 3 bases between. The CDR3 extends over 12 amino acids. CDR3: CASSFIQETQYF. The CDR3 DNA is TGTGCCAGCAGTTTCATCCAAGAGACCCAGTACTTC.

This clonotype was found many times. The chain recombines TRBV7-3 with TRBJ2-1, with 10 bases that match TRBD1. Trimming removed 5 bases from V and 7 bases from J; junction bases left unmatched: 8. The CDR3 runs 15 residues. Germline-derived CDR1 and CDR2 are SGHTA and FQGTGA. CDR3: CASSPRDRGTNEQFF. The CDR3, as DNA: TGTGCCAGCAGCCCCCGGGACAGGGGTACGAATGAGCAGTTCTTC.

In its sample, this clonotype was seen many times. The chain uses TRBV20-1 and TRBJ2-7; 12 bases fit TRBD2. Germline values: CDR1 DFQATT, CDR2 SNEGSKA (reference sequence). The CDR3 has 16 amino acids. J was trimmed by 0 bases and V by 1 base; bases with no gene match: 4. The CDR3 coding sequence is TGCAGTGCTAGAGGACTAGCGGGAGAGAGCTCCTACGAGCAGTACTTC. As protein: CSARGLAGESSYEQYF.

This clonotype occurred a few times. This chain joins TRBV4-2 and TRBJ2-1, with unresolved D. The V gene's germline CDR1 is LGHNA and CDR2 YNFKEQ. With 0 bases removed from V and 5 bases from J, the gap between germline ends came to 11 bases. The CDR3 consists of 15 residues. CDR3 nucleotide sequence: TGTGCCAGCAGCCAAGAGTATAAACCAGACAATGAGCAGTTCTTC. This gives the protein CASSQEYKPDNEQFF.

This clonotype was observed many times. The chain combines TRBV6-5 with TRBJ2-1, with TRBD1 matching over 9 bases. The trim removed 4 bases at V and 8 bases at J, leaving 12 bases unmatched. The CDR3 sequence is 16 residues long. Germline V gene data show CDR1 as MNHEY and CDR2 as SVGAGI. Written as DNA, the CDR3 is TGTGCCAGCAGTTCCATAGGACAGGGGCCTACAGATGAGCAGTTCTTC. The encoded protein is CASSSIGQGPTDEQFF.

This clonotype was recorded many times. J is TRBJ2-7 and V is TRBV28; D is ambiguous. CDR1 is MDHEN, CDR2 SYDVKM, per germline. The CDR3 sequence is 11 residues long. Trimming stripped 4 bases from V and 1 base from J, with 2 bases between. For the CDR3, the DNA is TGTGCCAGCAGTTGGTCCTACGAGCAGTACTTC. Translating it yields CASSWSYEQYF.

In its sample, this clonotype was seen a few times. The gene calls are TRBV27 and TRBJ2-7; D is possibly TRBD1 (5 bases). Germline loops: CDR1 MNHEY, CDR2 SMNVEV (reference sequence). Trimming shortened V by 1 base and J by 4 bases, and 14 bases separated the two germline ends. The CDR3 is 15 residues long. As DNA, the CDR3 is TGTGCCAGCAGTTTATGGCAGGGCAGCAGGTACGAGCAGTACTTC. This translates into CASSLWQGSRYEQYF.

This clonotype was counted at least ten times. The gene calls are TRBV25-1 and TRBJ2-1, with 11 nucleotides matching TRBD2. V shed 6 bases, J shed 3 bases, and the junction held 4 bases outside the gene matches. Germline assignment: CDR1 MGHDK and CDR2 SYGVNS. The CDR3 length is 15 residues. The CDR3 reads CASRAGLAVYNEQFF. In nucleotides, the CDR3 is TGTGCCAGCAGGGCGGGACTAGCGGTCTACAATGAGCAGTTCTTC.

The CDR3: CSAEGLAGPDTQYF. CDR3 coding DNA: TGCAGCGCGGAGGGACTAGCGGGACCGGATACGCAGTATTTT. The gene calls are TRBV29-1 and TRBJ2-3; 13 bases agree with TRBD2. Germline V CDR1 and CDR2: SQVTM, ANQGSEA. V was pared by 7 bases and J by 6 bases, with 7 bases of the junction left unmatched. CDR3 length: 14 residues.

This clonotype has at least ten counts. The chain carries TRBV10-3 and TRBJ2-7; possible D gene TRBD2, 5 bases. V dropped 10 bases and J dropped 5 bases, with 15 bases sitting between them. Looked up from germline, CDR1 is ENHRY and CDR2 is SYGVKD. This CDR3 contains 12 residues. The CDR3 DNA reads as TGTGCCACTAACAACGGGGTCGACGAGCAGTACTTC. It yields the protein CATNNGVDEQYF.

The chain uses TRBV2 and TRBJ1-6, with D possibly being TRBD1 (6 bases). CDR3 size: 14 residues. Trimming removed 6 bases from V and 8 bases from J, with 14 bases in between. The V gene's germline CDR1 is SNHLY and CDR2 FYNNEI. The CDR3 region has the DNA TGTGCCAGCAGATCCACAGGGTATCATTCACCCCTCCACTTT. It specifies CASRSTGYHSPLHF.

On this clonotype itself: A read error may explain this, as a much larger clone is one base away. The genes are TRBV11-2 and TRBJ2-3; 7 bases are shared with TRBD2. CDR1 and CDR2 from the germline V gene are SGHAT and FQNNGV. The CDR3 is 12 residues long. The CDR3 nucleotides read TGTGTCAGCGGGGCTAACACAGATACGCAGTATTTT. It specifies CVSGANTDTQYF.

At least ten counts were recorded for this clonotype. At one end, the junction sequence differs from germline, possibly due to a read error. The chain combines TRBV20-1 with TRBJ1-2; maybe TRBD1 (5 bases). The CDR3 runs to 11 residues. Germline CDR1 is DFQATT and CDR2 is SNEGSKA (reference sequence). CDR3 sequence reads: CSARDITGTFF. CDR3 DNA: TGCAGTGCTAGAGATATAACAGGCACTTTCTTC.

This clonotype was observed at least ten times. The chain uses TRBV6-6 and TRBJ2-3, with TRBD2 matching 8 bases. CDR3 length: 13 amino acids. Germline trimming cut 6 bases from V and 2 bases from J; bases unmatched to any gene: 1. CDR1 is MNHNY, CDR2 SVGAGI, per germline (reference sequence). The CDR3 DNA is TGTGCCAGCAGGCGGGGGGTCACAGATACGCAGTATTTT. This sequence encodes CASRRGVTDTQYF.

This clonotype was counted ten times or more. The chain recombines TRBV20-1 with TRBJ2-5; 12 nucleotides agree with TRBD2. With 6 bases clipped from V and 5 bases from J, the junction kept 10 bases outside the gene matches. Germline V lookup: CDR1 DFQATT, CDR2 SNEGSKA (reference sequence). This CDR3 is built from 15 residues. The CDR3 region is CSAPAASGGAETQYF. The CDR3 DNA reads as TGCAGTGCCCCGGCGGCTAGCGGGGGGGCGGAGACCCAGTACTTC.

In this sample, this clonotype turned up many times. V and J are TRBV27 and TRBJ1-2; a possible D gene is TRBD1 (6 bases). CDR3 length: 16 residues. Germline V lookup: CDR1 MNHEY, CDR2 SMNVEV (reference sequence). V was shortened by 4 bases and J by 4 bases, with 19 bases between the two germline ends. CDR3 nucleotide sequence: TGTGCCAGCAGTTCAACCGCAGGGGCGGCTGGCTATGGCTACACCTTC. It specifies CASSSTAGAAGYGYTF.

This clonotype occurred many times. V is TRBV28 and J is TRBJ2-1; 7 bases are shared with TRBD1. Germline-derived CDR1 and CDR2 are MDHEN and SYDVKM. V was clipped by 6 bases and J by 5 bases; unmatched bases: 10. This CDR3 has 15 residues. CDR3 DNA: TGTGCCAGCAGCCAGACAGGGATAATTAACAATGAGCAGTTCTTC. It codes for CASSQTGIINNEQFF.

There are many counts of this clonotype. This chain uses TRBV18 with TRBJ1-2; D gene unclear. With 6 bases removed from V and 1 base from J, the gap between germline ends came to 12 bases. The CDR3 sequence is 14 residues long. Germline V gene lookup returns CDR1 KGHSH and CDR2 LQKENI. The CDR3 sequence is CASSFEEFNYGYTF. The DNA of the CDR3 is TGTGCCAGCTCCTTTGAGGAATTTAACTATGGCTACACCTTC.

This clonotype occurred many times. J is TRBJ2-1 and V is TRBV3-1, with D possibly matching TRBD1 (5 bases). Germline CDR1 is LGHDT and CDR2 is YNNKEL (reference sequence). V shed 4 bases and J shed 5 bases, with 12 bases lying between them. The CDR3 is 14 amino acids. The CDR3 protein is CASSPSGSHNEQFF. In DNA, the CDR3 is TGTGCCAGCAGCCCTTCAGGGTCTCACAATGAGCAGTTCTTC.

Many counts were recorded for this clonotype. CDR3 DNA: TGCAGCGTTGAAACGGGGGGCACAGATACGCAGTATTTT. It encodes CSVETGGTDTQYF. This chain joins TRBV29-1 and TRBJ2-3, with TRBD2 as a possible D gene (6 bases). V was pared by 2 bases and J by 1 base, with 7 bases between. This CDR3 comprises 13 residues. Germline-derived CDR1 and CDR2 are SQVTM and ANQGSEA.

This clonotype was observed at least ten times. The genes are TRBV5-6 and TRBJ2-7; D gene ambiguous. Germline CDR1 is SGHDT and CDR2 is YYEEEE. The CDR3 covers 15 residues. V gave up 0 bases and J gave up 4 bases, with 14 bases separating them. CDR3 coding DNA: TGTGCCAGCAGCTTGGGCCTGAAGGGTTCGTACGAGCAGTACTTC. Amino acid sequence: CASSLGLKGSYEQYF.

This clonotype was detected a few times. This chain joins TRBV4-1 and TRBJ2-7; D is unresolved. This CDR3 comprises 15 residues. The germline CDR1 and CDR2 sequences are MGHRA and YSYEKL. V lost 0 bases to trimming and J lost 3 bases, with 12 bases between them. CDR3 DNA sequence: TGCGCCAGCAGCCAAGAAGGAAGCCAAATCTACGAGCAGTACTTC. Its translation is CASSQEGSQIYEQYF.

CDR3 nucleotide sequence: TGCGCCAGCAGCCAAGATCGGGCTAGCGGGGGTTCAGATACGCAGTATTTT. Translated: CASSQDRASGGSDTQYF. The chain combines TRBV4-1 with TRBJ2-3, with 10 positions matching TRBD2. Germline CDR1 is MGHRA and CDR2 is YSYEKL. The CDR3 sequence is 17 residues long. V shed 0 bases, J shed 4 bases, and the junction held 7 bases outside the gene matches.